These T cell receptor beta chains were read from a single sample in a study of shared clonotypes between healthy human individuals. Here immunoSEQ multiplex PCR was the method, and the copy in TCRdb shows in-frame clones only, minus some. The sample has roughly 1,600,000 clones, approximately 98.5% seen once; the top ten hold 0.3% to 0.45%. The specimen was naive CD4+ T cells sorted from blood. These receptors originate from a man in his thirties or forties in good health. Each CDR3 is given without its conserved first and last residue. A clone size is listed for some rows: how often the clone was seen (once, few, many), or a class if it is expanded.

V: TRBV29-1
size: -
CDR3: SGKRGQAYNEQF

V: TRBV18
size: -
CDR3: ASSIGGGSYEQY

V: TRBV19
size: -
CDR3: ASSSQGDTEAF

V: TRBV6-1
size: -
CDR3: ASSVTGINQPQH

V: TRBV2
size: -
CDR3: ASSTGPSDTQY

V: TRBV5-4
size: -
CDR3: ASSMDPGMGTEAF

V: TRBV18
size: -
CDR3: ASSPGWGREETQY

V: TRBV6-5
size: -
CDR3: ASSYSGSMNTEAF

V: TRBV7-2
size: -
CDR3: ASSPRQGRGEKLF

V: TRBV6-1
size: -
CDR3: ACEEPAGSRGYT

V: TRBV13
size: -
CDR3: ASSLAYRGHEKLF

V: TRBV29-1
size: -
CDR3: SASVSDYEQY

V: TRBV11-2
size: once
CDR3: ASSRKWNTEAF

V: TRBV7-9
size: once
CDR3: ASSLLTNYGYT

V: TRBV4-1
size: -
CDR3: ASSHLTHPSSVTDTQY

V: TRBV19
size: -
CDR3: ASNGYSGNTIY

V: TRBV7-9
size: -
CDR3: ASSLSGSYNEQF

V: TRBV4-2
size: -
CDR3: ASSQGPLGQGYNEQF

V: TRBV9
size: once
CDR3: ASSVAWTSPQH

V: TRBV7-8
size: -
CDR3: ASSGHRDGYT

V: TRBV14
size: -
CDR3: ASSPPGLAGSNEQF

V: TRBV11-2
size: -
CDR3: ASSPRTGSTPQH

V: TRBV7-6
size: -
CDR3: ASSWGLRNTEAF

V: TRBV7-2
size: once
CDR3: ASSSPGRNTGELF

V: TRBV27
size: -
CDR3: ASSFLAGGLGDTQY

V: TRBV28
size: -
CDR3: ASSSRQAFYGYT

V: TRBV7-9
size: once
CDR3: ASSLEGRTVGELF

V: TRBV18
size: -
CDR3: ASLSGQGSYEQY

V: TRBV7-9
size: -
CDR3: ASSLPQSGGQNYEQY

V: TRBV11-3
size: -
CDR3: ASSRGGQLAYEQY

V: TRBV29-1
size: -
CDR3: SVERSSGGGNNEQF

V: TRBV5-4
size: -
CDR3: ASSLPDSNQETQY

V: TRBV7-9
size: -
CDR3: ASSTRLTGAGNTIY

V: TRBV14
size: -
CDR3: ASSQEGQWNTEAF

V: TRBV28
size: -
CDR3: ASTPRRGLNEQY

V: TRBV11-2
size: -
CDR3: ASSLAKETQY

V: TRBV7-9
size: -
CDR3: ASSLGPGLAVF

V: TRBV28
size: -
CDR3: ASSGTSGRAGETQY

V: TRBV5-4
size: -
CDR3: ASSGVAGLETQY

V: TRBV7-9
size: once
CDR3: ASSSAGTETLYEQY

V: TRBV15
size: -
CDR3: ATSRERRRSSYEQY

V: TRBV19
size: -
CDR3: ARDRGPGSLAREQY

V: TRBV15
size: -
CDR3: ATGRGSRYEQY

V: TRBV5-1
size: once
CDR3: ASSLVVGADGTQY

V: TRBV14
size: -
CDR3: ASSHGTSGYNEQF

V: TRBV19
size: -
CDR3: ASSKGTGGEYEQY

V: TRBV11-2
size: -
CDR3: ASSPTGGQETQY

V: TRBV6-5
size: -
CDR3: ASKRGPSYEQY